The 27 T cell receptor beta chains below come from one sample, sequenced in a study of response to subunit inactivated influenza vaccine (dated by TCRdb to the late 2010s). Receptor libraries were prepared by RT-PCR. The run used an Illumina HiSeq 2500. TCRdb trimmed public reads at Q25 via fastp, called clones via MiXCR and kept in-frame beta chains. Duplicate CDR3 protein sequences are folded into a single record with the most common DNA and genes. The table for this sample lists 590,000 or so distinct CDR3 sequences; 14% of them were counted only once. About 7.6% of the sample goes to the ten largest clones. The sequencing here drew on PBMCs from blood, taken around 15 days before vaccination. All receptors come from a man aged 50 to 59 who received an inactivated influenza vaccine. Donor details come from another sample of the same person, matched by shared clones.

This clonotype was observed many times. This chain joins TRBV5-1 and TRBJ1-1, with D perhaps matching TRBD1 (5 bases). The CDR3 is 13 amino acids. Trimming took 1 base from V and 6 from J, leaving 10 bases between them. The V gene's germline CDR1 is SGHRS and CDR2 YFSETQ. The CDR3 DNA reads TGCGCCAGCAGCTTGCCCGACAGTTCTGAAGCTTTCTTT. Translating it yields CASSLPDSSEAFF.

The chain combines TRBV7-9 with TRBJ2-2; TRBD1 matches at 7 bases. J gave up 5 bases and V 6 bases, and 6 bases lay outside the gene matches. The CDR3 sequence is 14 residues long. The germline V gene encodes CDR1 SEHNR and CDR2 FQNEAQ (reference sequence). In DNA, the CDR3 is TGTGCCAGCAGTCCACAGGGGAAAACCGGGGAGCTGTTTTTT. Residues: CASSPQGKTGELFF.

This chain connects TRBV7-9 to TRBJ2-5, with TRBD2 as a possible D gene (6 bases). Germline loops: CDR1 SEHNR, CDR2 FQNEAQ (reference sequence). V shed 4 bases and J shed 4 bases, with 13 bases lying between them. The CDR3 has 14 residues. The CDR3 reads CASSSKTSRETQYF. The CDR3 region has the DNA TGTGCCAGCAGCTCGAAGACTAGTCGAGAGACCCAGTACTTC.

This clonotype showed up just a few times. The chain has TRBV6-1 and TRBJ1-1, with D maybe TRBD1 (6 bases). The germline gives CDR1 MNHNS, CDR2 SASEGT. CDR3 length: 13 residues. Trimming left V 7 bases short and J 4 bases short, with 13 bases between. The DNA of the CDR3 is TGTGCCAGCAAAGGGTACAGGGCCACTGAAGCTTTCTTT. Translation gives CASKGYRATEAFF.

The table lists this clonotype with many counts. The chain is built from TRBV15 and TRBJ2-3; 11 bases match TRBD1. Germline V gives CDR1 LNHNV, CDR2 YYDKDF (reference sequence). CDR3 size: 16 residues. The trim removed 0 bases at V and 3 bases at J, leaving 2 bases unmatched. CDR3 DNA sequence: TGTGCCACCAGCAGAGAGGGACAGGGGGAGACAGATACGCAGTATTTT. This gives the protein CATSREGQGETDTQYF. The full variable domain, with the rest looked up from reference TRBV15 and TRBJ2-3, is DAMVIQNPRYQVTQFGKPVTLSCSQTLNHNVMYWYQQKSSQAPKLLFHYYDKDFNNEADTPDNFQSRRPNTSFCFLDIRSPGLGDTAMYLCATSREGQGETDTQYFGPGTRLTVL.

The chain combines TRBV7-6 with TRBJ2-3; D call uncertain. Looked up from germline, CDR1 is SGHVS and CDR2 is FNYEAQ. V lost 5 bases, J lost 6 bases, and 12 bases lay in between. This CDR3 region has 13 residues. CDR3 DNA: TGTGCCAGCAGCGGCAGACTTGCCGATACGCAGTATTTT. Residues: CASSGRLADTQYF.

This clonotype showed up many times. The V and J genes are TRBV4-3 and TRBJ2-1; D is undetermined. Trimming shortened V by 0 bases and J by 2 bases, and 8 bases separated the two germline ends. This CDR3 has 15 residues. Per the germline V gene, CDR1 is LGHNA and CDR2 is YSLEER. CDR3 sequence: CASSQEWGPYNEQFF. The DNA of the CDR3 is TGCGCCAGCAGCCAAGAGTGGGGTCCCTACAATGAGCAGTTCTTC.

This clonotype was counted a few times. The V and J genes are TRBV29-1 and TRBJ2-2; perhaps TRBD1 as D (6 bases). The CDR3 is made up of 14 amino acids. Per the germline V gene, CDR1 is SQVTM and CDR2 is ANQGSEA. Trimming stripped 3 bases from V and 2 bases from J, with 10 bases between. The CDR3 sequence: CSVENRVNTGELFF. The CDR3, as DNA: TGCAGCGTTGAGAACAGGGTCAACACCGGGGAGCTGTTTTTT.

This clonotype was counted only a few times. The chain uses TRBV15 and TRBJ1-2, with TRBD1 as a possible D gene (5 bases). The CDR3 is 15 amino acids. CDR1 is LNHNV, CDR2 YYDKDF, per germline (reference sequence). Between the trimmed V and J ends, which lost 0 bases and 4 bases, there was a span of 12 bases. This chain's CDR3 is CATSREGGGGYGYTF. DNA for the CDR3: TGTGCCACCAGCAGAGAAGGTGGGGGAGGCTATGGCTACACCTTC.

This clonotype was seen only a few times. The V and J genes are TRBV10-3 and TRBJ1-1, with a weak D call TRBD1 (6 bases). The V end was cut by 8 bases, the J end by 4 bases, with 14 bases between. The CDR3 loop spans 13 amino acids. Germline CDR1 is ENHRY and CDR2 is SYGVKD. CDR3 in amino acids: CAIAEGGTTEAFF. CDR3 nucleotides: TGTGCCATCGCTGAGGGGGGGACCACTGAAGCTTTCTTT.

This clonotype was observed a few times. The V gene is TRBV2, the J gene TRBJ1-5; no firm D call. Deletions cut 3 bases from V and 4 bases from J, with 4 bases between. Germline loops: CDR1 SNHLY, CDR2 FYNNEI. This CDR3 region has 12 residues. CDR3 nucleotides: TGTGCCAGCAGTGAGGCTAATCAGCCCCAGCATTTT. The encoded protein is CASSEANQPQHF.

This clonotype has a count of ten or more. This chain connects TRBV7-2 to TRBJ1-6; TRBD1 agrees at 9 bases. The germline V gene has CDR1 SGHTA and CDR2 FQGNSA. CDR3 size: 14 residues. J gave up 14 bases and V 0 bases, and 5 bases lay outside the gene matches. CDR3 sequence reads: CASSLAHGTGTLHF. The CDR3 DNA reads TGTGCCAGCAGCTTAGCGCATGGGACAGGGACCCTCCACTTT.

The chain uses TRBV6-1 and TRBJ1-1, with a possible D match to TRBD1 (5 bases). The CDR3 consists of 13 residues. Germline V gene data show CDR1 as MNHNS and CDR2 as SASEGT. V shed 3 bases and J shed 8 bases, with 13 bases lying between them. DNA of the CDR3: TGTGCCAGCAGTGAGATCAGGGCTAGGGAAGCTTTCTTT. Amino acid sequence: CASSEIRAREAFF.

The genes are TRBV7-9 and TRBJ1-1; D is perhaps TRBD1 (6 bases). V was shortened by 1 base and J by 10 bases, with 13 bases between the two germline ends. CDR1 and CDR2 (germline): SEHNR, FQNEAQ (reference sequence). The CDR3 is 13 amino acids. CDR3: CASSLDYTGRAFF. The CDR3 region has the DNA TGTGCCAGCAGCTTAGATTATACAGGGCGAGCTTTCTTT.

The chain recombines TRBV5-5 with TRBJ2-5; TRBD1 agrees at 7 bases. There are 15 residues in the CDR3. Unmatched junction bases numbered 11, after V lost 2 bases and J lost 7 bases. Germline CDR1 and CDR2: SGHKS and YYEKEE (reference sequence). The CDR3 DNA reads as TGTGCCAGCAGCTTCACGGTTAGGGACAGCGGGACCCAGTACTTC. It codes for CASSFTVRDSGTQYF.

This clonotype appeared a few times. The rearrangement uses TRBV5-1 and TRBJ2-7; 7 nucleotides agree with TRBD2. The CDR3 runs to 14 residues. J lost 5 bases, V lost 0 bases, and 5 bases had no gene match. The V gene's germline CDR1 is SGHRS and CDR2 YFSETQ. The CDR3 loop reads CASSLDRGRDEQYF. CDR3 coding DNA: TGCGCCAGCAGCTTGGATCGGGGGAGGGACGAGCAGTACTTC.

This clonotype was seen more than once but under ten times. CDR3 nucleotides: TGTGCCAGCAGCTTAGCGCTTGGCGGGGGGAGGACCGGGGAGCTGTTTTTT. This codes for CASSLALGGGRTGELFF. The J gene is TRBJ2-2, the V gene TRBV7-2, with TRBD2 matching over 8 bases. With 0 bases clipped from V and 5 bases from J, the junction kept 8 bases outside the gene matches. The germline CDR1 and CDR2 sequences are SGHTA and FQGNSA. The CDR3 loop spans 17 amino acids. The entire variable domain, with the rest obtained from reference TRBV7-2 and TRBJ2-2, is as follows: GAGVSQSPSNKVTEKGKDVELRCDPISGHTALYWYRQSLGQGLEFLIYFQGNSAPDKSGLPSDRFSAERTGGSVSTLTIQRTQQEDSAVYLCASSLALGGGRTGELFFGEGSRLTVL.

As concerns this clonotype: A read error may explain this, as a much larger clone is one base away. The chain employs TRBV5-1 and TRBJ2-7; 7 bases are a match to TRBD1. Losses at the gene ends were 4 bases for V and 0 bases for J; bases not matched to a gene: 4. This CDR3 has 14 amino acids. Germline V gene data show CDR1 as SGHRS and CDR2 as YFSETQ. CDR3 bases: TGCGCCAGCAGCATGGACAGGAGCTCCTACGAGCAGTACTTC. The encoded protein is CASSMDRSSYEQYF.

At least ten counts were recorded for this clonotype. The CDR3 loop is CASSLLGSDYGYTF. The CDR3, as DNA: TGCGCCAGCAGCTTGCTTGGATCCGACTATGGCTACACCTTC. This sequence joins TRBV5-1 and TRBJ1-2; D remains unclear. Deletions cut 1 base from V and 3 bases from J, with 10 bases between. The CDR3 consists of 14 residues. Germline assignment: CDR1 SGHRS and CDR2 YFSETQ.

This clonotype has just a few counts. V is TRBV2 and J is TRBJ2-6; 9 nucleotides match TRBD1. CDR1 is SNHLY and CDR2 is FYNNEI in the germline V gene. There are 16 residues in the CDR3. The V segment lost 2 bases and the J segment 5 bases; nucleotides outside the gene matches: 4. The CDR3 DNA reads as TGTGCCAGCAGTGAAACAGGGGGCGTCTGGGCCAACGTCCTGACTTTC. Translation gives CASSETGGVWANVLTF.

This clonotype was observed a handful of times. This chain links TRBV2 with TRBJ1-4, with D unclear. The CDR3 contains 14 residues. Germline V gives CDR1 SNHLY, CDR2 FYNNEI. With 7 bases removed from V and 8 bases from J, the gap between germline ends came to 17 bases. The CDR3 loop is CASNKGVGGEKLFF. CDR3 nucleotides: TGTGCCAGCAATAAGGGAGTGGGAGGAGAAAAACTGTTTTTT.

The CDR3, as DNA: TGTGCCAGCAGCTTGGACAGGTCGGTTTCACCCCTCCACTTT. Translated: CASSLDRSVSPLHF. This chain links TRBV5-6 with TRBJ1-6, with D possibly matching TRBD1 (5 bases). Germline V lookup: CDR1 SGHDT, CDR2 YYEEEE. Trimming cost V 0 bases and J 9 bases, with 10 bases left between them. The CDR3 spans 14 residues. The whole variable domain, remainder taken from reference TRBV5-6 and TRBJ1-6, is DAGVTQSPTHLIKTRGQQVTLRCSPKSGHDTVSWYQQALGQGPQFIFQYYEEEERQRGNFPDRFSGHQFPNYSSELNVNALLLGDSALYLCASSLDRSVSPLHFGNGTRLTVT.

This clonotype was found many times. J is TRBJ2-7 and V is TRBV2; tentatively, D is TRBD2 (6 bases). CDR3 length: 14 amino acids. V lost 3 bases, J lost 3 bases, and 12 bases lay in between. The germline CDR1 and CDR2 sequences are SNHLY and FYNNEI. CDR3 amino acids: CASSEGSSGYEQYF. The DNA of the CDR3 is TGTGCCAGCAGTGAGGGGAGTAGCGGCTACGAGCAGTACTTC.

Here the CDR3 DNA reads TGCAGCGTCGCCGCCGGGCGGGCTGAAGCTTTCTTT. This gives the protein CSVAAGRAEAFF. V and J are TRBV29-1 and TRBJ1-1; D gene uncertain. Trimming removed 6 bases at V and 6 bases at J, with 14 bases between. The CDR3 has 12 residues. Per germline, CDR1 SQVTM and CDR2 ANQGSEA.

The chain links TRBV6-1 to TRBJ2-3; 10 nucleotides line up with TRBD2. J was trimmed by 5 bases and V by 6 bases; bases with no gene match: 8. The CDR3 totals 15 residues. Germline loops: CDR1 MNHNS, CDR2 SASEGT. The CDR3 loop reads CASSPSGGELDTQYF. CDR3 bases: TGTGCCAGCAGCCCCAGCGGGGGGGAGTTAGATACGCAGTATTTT.

This clonotype was observed at least ten times. V is TRBV12-3 or TRBV12-4 and J is TRBJ2-7; 10 bases are shared with TRBD1. The J segment lost 2 bases and the V segment lost 7 bases, leaving 5 bases of the junction unmatched. The length of the CDR3 is 14 residues. CDR3 sequence: CASNGQGVTYEQYF. In nucleotides, the CDR3 is TGTGCCAGCAACGGACAGGGGGTAACCTACGAGCAGTACTTC.

The rearrangement joins TRBV4-2 to TRBJ2-5; tentative D call: TRBD2 (6 bases). The CDR3 sequence is 17 residues long. Germline V gene sequence: CDR1 LGHNA, CDR2 YNFKEQ. V was pared by 0 bases and J by 0 bases, with 14 bases between. As DNA, the CDR3 is TGTGCCAGCAGCCAAGATGGTTGGCGGGAATACCAAGAGACCCAGTACTTC. Translation: CASSQDGWREYQETQYF.